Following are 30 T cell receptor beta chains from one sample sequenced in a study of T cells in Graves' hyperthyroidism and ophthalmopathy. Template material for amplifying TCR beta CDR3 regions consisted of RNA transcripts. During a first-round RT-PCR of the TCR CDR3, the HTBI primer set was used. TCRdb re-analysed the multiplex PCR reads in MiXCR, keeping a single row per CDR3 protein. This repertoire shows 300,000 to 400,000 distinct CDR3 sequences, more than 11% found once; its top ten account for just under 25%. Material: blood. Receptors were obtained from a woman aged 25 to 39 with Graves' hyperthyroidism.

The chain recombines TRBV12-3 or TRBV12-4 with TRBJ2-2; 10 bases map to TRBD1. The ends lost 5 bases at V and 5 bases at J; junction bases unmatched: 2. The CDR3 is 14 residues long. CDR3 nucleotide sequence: TGTGCCAGCAGTAGGGGACAGGGGACCGGGGAGCTGTTTTTT. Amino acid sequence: CASSRGQGTGELFF.

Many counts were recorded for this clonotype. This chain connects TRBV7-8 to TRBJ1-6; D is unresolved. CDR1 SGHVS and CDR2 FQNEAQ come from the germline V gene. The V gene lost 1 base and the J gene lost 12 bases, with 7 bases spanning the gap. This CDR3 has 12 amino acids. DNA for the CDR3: TGTGCCAGCAGCTTAGAGGATCGACCCCTCCACTTT. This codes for CASSLEDRPLHF.

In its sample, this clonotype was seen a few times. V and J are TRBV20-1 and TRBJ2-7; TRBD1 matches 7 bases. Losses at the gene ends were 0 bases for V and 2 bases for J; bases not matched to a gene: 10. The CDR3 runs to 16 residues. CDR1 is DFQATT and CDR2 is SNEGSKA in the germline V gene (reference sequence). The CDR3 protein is CSARDPPHGTAYEQYF. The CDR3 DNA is TGCAGTGCTAGAGATCCCCCCCACGGGACAGCCTACGAGCAGTACTTC.

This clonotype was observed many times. CDR3 nucleotides: TGTGCCAGCAGTTTACGAACTTTTCAGTACTTC. It is translated as CASSLRTFQYF. The chain is built from TRBV12-3 or TRBV12-4 and TRBJ2-5; D gene unclear. Trimming removed 2 bases from V and 11 bases from J, with 9 bases in between. The CDR3 runs 11 residues.

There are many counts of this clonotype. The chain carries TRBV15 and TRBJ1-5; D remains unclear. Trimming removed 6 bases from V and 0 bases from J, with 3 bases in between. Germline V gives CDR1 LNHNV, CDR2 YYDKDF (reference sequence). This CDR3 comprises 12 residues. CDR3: CATSTSNQPQHF. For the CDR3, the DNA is TGTGCCACCAGTACTAGCAATCAGCCCCAGCATTTT.

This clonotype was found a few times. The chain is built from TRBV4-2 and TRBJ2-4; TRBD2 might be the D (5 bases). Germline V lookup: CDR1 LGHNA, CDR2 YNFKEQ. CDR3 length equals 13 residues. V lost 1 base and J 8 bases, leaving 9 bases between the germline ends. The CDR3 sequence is CASSQGKRDIQYF. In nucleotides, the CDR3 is TGTGCCAGCAGCCAAGGGAAGAGGGACATTCAGTACTTC.

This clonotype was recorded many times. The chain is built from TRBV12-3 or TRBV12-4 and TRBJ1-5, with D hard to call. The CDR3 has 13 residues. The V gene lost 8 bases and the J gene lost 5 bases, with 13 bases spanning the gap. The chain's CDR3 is CASGPGWDQPQHF. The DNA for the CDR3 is TGTGCCAGCGGGCCCGGTTGGGATCAGCCCCAGCATTTT.

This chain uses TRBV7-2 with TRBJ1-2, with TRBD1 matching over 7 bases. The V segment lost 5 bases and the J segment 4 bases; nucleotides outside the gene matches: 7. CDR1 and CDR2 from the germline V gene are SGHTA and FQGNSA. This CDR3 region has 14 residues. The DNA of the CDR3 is TGTGCCAGCAGCCGAGCGGGACAGAGCTATGGCTACACCTTC. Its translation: CASSRAGQSYGYTF.

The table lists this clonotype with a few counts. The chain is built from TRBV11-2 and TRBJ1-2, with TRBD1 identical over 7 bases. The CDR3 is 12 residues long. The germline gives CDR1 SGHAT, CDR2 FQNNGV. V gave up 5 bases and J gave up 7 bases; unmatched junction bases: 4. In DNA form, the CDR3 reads TGTGCCAGCAGCAACCACAGGGGTGGCTACACCTTC. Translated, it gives CASSNHRGGYTF.

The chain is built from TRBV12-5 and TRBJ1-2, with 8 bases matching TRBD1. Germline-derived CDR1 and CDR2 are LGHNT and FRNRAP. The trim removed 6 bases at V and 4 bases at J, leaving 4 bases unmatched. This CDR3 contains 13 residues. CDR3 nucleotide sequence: TGTGCTAGTGGCCTTGGACAGGGCTATGGCTACACCTTC. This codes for CASGLGQGYGYTF. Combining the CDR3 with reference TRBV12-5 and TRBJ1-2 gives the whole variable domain DARVTQTPRHKVTEMGQEVTMRCQPILGHNTVFWYRQTMMQGLELLAYFRNRAPLDDSGMPKDRFSAEMPDATLATLKIQPSEPRDSAVYFCASGLGQGYGYTFGSGTRLTVV.

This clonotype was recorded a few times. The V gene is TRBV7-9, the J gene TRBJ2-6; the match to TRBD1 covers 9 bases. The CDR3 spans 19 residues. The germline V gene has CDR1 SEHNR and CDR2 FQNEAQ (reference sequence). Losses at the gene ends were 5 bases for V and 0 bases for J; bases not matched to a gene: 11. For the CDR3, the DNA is TGTGCCAGCAGCCCATCTCGAGGGGGACAGGGCTCTGGGGCCAACGTCCTGACTTTC. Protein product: CASSPSRGGQGSGANVLTF. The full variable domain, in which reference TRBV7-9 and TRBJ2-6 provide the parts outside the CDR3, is DTGVSQNPRHKITKRGQNVTFRCDPISEHNRLYWYRQTLGQGPEFLTYFQNEAQLEKSRLLSDRFSAERPKGSFSTLEIQRTEQGDSAMYLCASSPSRGGQGSGANVLTFGAGSRLTVL.

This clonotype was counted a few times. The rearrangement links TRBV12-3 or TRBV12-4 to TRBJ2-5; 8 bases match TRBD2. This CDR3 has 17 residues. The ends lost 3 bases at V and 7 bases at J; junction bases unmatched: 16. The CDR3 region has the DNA TGTGCCAGCAGTTTGGCGTCAAGCGGGAGTTTGCCTGGGACCCAGTACTTC. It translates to CASSLASSGSLPGTQYF.

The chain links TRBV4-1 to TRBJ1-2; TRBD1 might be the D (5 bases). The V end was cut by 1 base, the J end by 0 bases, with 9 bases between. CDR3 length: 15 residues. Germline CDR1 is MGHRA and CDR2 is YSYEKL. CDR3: CASSQGGGANYGYTF. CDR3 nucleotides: TGCGCCAGCAGCCAAGGGGGGGGAGCTAACTATGGCTACACCTTC.

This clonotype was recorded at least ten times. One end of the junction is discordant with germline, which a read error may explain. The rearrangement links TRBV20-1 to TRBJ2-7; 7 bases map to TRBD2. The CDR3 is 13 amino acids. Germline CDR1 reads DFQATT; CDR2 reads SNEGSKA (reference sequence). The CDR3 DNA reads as TGCAGTGCTAGGGGCGGGAGCTCCCACGAGCAGTACTTC. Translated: CSARGGSSHEQYF.

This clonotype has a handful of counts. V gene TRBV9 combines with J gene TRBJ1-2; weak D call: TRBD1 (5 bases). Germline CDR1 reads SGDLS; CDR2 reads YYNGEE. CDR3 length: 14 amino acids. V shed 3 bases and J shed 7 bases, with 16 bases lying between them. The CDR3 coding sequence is TGTGCCAGCAGCGGATGGGGGGTAGGGGTTGGCTACACCTTC. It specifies CASSGWGVGVGYTF.

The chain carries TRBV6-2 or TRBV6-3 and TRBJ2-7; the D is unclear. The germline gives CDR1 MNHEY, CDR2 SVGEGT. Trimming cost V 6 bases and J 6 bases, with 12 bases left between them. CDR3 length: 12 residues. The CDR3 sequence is CASSRTPSEQYF. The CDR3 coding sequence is TGTGCCAGCAGCCGTACTCCCTCCGAGCAGTACTTC.

CDR3 nucleotides: TGTGCCAGCGAAGGACCGGACGGGTGCTACGAGCAGTACTTC. It codes for CASEGPDGCYEQYF. This chain connects TRBV7-3 to TRBJ2-7; D unresolved. This CDR3 has 14 amino acids. V lost 8 bases to trimming and J lost 3 bases, with 17 bases between them. Germline V gene lookup returns CDR1 SGHTA and CDR2 FQGTGA.

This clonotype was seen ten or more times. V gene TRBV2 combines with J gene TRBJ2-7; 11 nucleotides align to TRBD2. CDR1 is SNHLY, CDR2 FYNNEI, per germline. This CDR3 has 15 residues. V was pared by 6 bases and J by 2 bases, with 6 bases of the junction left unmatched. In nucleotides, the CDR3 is TGTGCCAGCAGCGAAATGGGACTAGCGGCCTACGAGCAGTACTTC. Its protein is CASSEMGLAAYEQYF.

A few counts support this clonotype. CDR3 protein: CSVVGGAKNIQYF. The CDR3 DNA follows: TGCAGCGTTGTGGGGGGGGCCAAAAACATTCAGTACTTC. The chain has TRBV29-1 and TRBJ2-4, with 7 bases lining up with TRBD2. Trimming removed 4 bases from V and 1 base from J; junction bases left unmatched: 1. The CDR3 loop spans 13 amino acids. Per germline, CDR1 SQVTM and CDR2 ANQGSEA.

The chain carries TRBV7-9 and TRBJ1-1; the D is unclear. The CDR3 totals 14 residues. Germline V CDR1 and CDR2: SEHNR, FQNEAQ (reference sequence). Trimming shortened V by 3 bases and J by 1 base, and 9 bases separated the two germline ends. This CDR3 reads CASSFGSRNTEAFF. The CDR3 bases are TGTGCCAGCAGCTTCGGGAGTAGGAACACTGAAGCTTTCTTT. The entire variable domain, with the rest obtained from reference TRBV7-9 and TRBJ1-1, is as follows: DTGVSQNPRHKITKRGQNVTFRCDPISEHNRLYWYRQTLGQGPEFLTYFQNEAQLEKSRLLSDRFSAERPKGSFSTLEIQRTEQGDSAMYLCASSFGSRNTEAFFGQGTRLTVV.

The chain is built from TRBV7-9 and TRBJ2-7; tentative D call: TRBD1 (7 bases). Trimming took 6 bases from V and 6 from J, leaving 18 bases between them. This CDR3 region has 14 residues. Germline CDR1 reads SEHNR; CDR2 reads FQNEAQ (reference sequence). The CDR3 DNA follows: TGTGCCAGCAGTTCAGGGGGGACTGGTCGCGAGCAGTACTTC. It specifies CASSSGGTGREQYF.

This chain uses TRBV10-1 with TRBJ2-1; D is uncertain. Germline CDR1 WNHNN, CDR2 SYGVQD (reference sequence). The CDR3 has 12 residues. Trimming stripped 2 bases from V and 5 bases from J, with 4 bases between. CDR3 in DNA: TGCGCCAGCAGTGAGGGAGACAATGAGCAGTTCTTC. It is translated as CASSEGDNEQFF.

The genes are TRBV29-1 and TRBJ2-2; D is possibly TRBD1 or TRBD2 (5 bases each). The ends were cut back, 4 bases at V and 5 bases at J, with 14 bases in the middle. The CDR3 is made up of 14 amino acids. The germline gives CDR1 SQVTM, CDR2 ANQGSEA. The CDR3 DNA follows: TGCAGCGTTGTTGGGACGGGAAAAACCGGGGAGCTGTTTTTT. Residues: CSVVGTGKTGELFF.

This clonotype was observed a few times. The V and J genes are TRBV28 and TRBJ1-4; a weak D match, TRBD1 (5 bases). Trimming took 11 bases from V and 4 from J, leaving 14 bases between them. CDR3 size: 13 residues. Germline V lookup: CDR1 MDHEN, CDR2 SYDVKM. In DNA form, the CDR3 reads TGTGCCGGGGCCACAGGAAATAATGAAAAACTGTTTTTT. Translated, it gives CAGATGNNEKLFF.

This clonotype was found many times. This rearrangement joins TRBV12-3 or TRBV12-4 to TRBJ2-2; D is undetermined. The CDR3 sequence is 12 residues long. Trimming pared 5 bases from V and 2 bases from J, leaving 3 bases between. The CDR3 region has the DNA TGTGCCAGCAGTGTAAACACCGGGGAGCTGTTTTTT. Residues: CASSVNTGELFF.

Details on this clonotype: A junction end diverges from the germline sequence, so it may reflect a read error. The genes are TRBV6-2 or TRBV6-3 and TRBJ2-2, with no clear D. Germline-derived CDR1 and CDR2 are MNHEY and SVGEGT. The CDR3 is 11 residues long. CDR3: CAGSPRGELFF. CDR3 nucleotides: TGTGCCGGCAGTCCGCGGGGGGAGCTGTTTTTT.

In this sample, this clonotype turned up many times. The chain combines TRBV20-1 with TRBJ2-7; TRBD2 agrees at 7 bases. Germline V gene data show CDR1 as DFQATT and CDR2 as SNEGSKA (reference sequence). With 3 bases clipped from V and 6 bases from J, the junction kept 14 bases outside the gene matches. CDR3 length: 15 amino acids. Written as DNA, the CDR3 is TGCAGTGCTAGGTGGCAAACGGGATGGGGGGGCGAGCAGTACTTC. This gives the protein CSARWQTGWGGEQYF.

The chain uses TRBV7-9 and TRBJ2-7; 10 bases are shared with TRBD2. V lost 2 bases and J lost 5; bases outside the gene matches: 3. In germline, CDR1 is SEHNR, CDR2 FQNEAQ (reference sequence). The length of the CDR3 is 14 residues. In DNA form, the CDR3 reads TGTGCCAGCAGCTTAATGCTAGCGGGAGACGAGCAGTACTTC. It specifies CASSLMLAGDEQYF.

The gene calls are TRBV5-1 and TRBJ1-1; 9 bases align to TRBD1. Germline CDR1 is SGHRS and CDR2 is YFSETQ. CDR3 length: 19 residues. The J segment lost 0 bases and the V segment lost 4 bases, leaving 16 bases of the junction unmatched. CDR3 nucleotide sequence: TGCGCCAGCAGCCTCCAGGGACAGGGTTTGGGGCGCATGAACACTGAAGCTTTCTTT. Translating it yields CASSLQGQGLGRMNTEAFF.

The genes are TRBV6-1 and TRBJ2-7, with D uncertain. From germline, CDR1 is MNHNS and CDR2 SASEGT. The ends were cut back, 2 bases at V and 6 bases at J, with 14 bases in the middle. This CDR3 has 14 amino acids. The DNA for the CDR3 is TGTGCCAGCAGTGAAAAATTGGAGATAGGCGAGCAGTACTTC. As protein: CASSEKLEIGEQYF.